What follows describes a single T cell receptor beta chain. This specimen comes from a study of blood T cell repertoires in COVID-19. About the study: The United States, Italy and Spain supplied acute and convalescent COVID-19 samples.

Libraries were prepared by immunoSEQ multiplex PCR; TCRdb keeps only in-frame clonotypes and omits some of them. The sample records roughly 97,000 clones, 90% being singletons. From germline, CDR1 is KGHSH and CDR2 LQKENI. Trimming stripped 3 bases from V and 6 bases from J, with 11 bases between. The CDR3 is 13 residues long. Sequenced: peripheral blood. This clonotype was obtained from a man in his 60s with acute or convalescent COVID-19. V and J are TRBV18 and TRBJ1-1, with D unresolved. The CDR3 spells CASSPKTQSEAFF. CDR3 coding DNA: TGTGCCAGCTCACCCAAAACCCAGTCTGAAGCTTTCTTT.